A single sample is the source of the 22 T cell receptor beta chains below, sequenced in a study of T cell repertoires in cytomegalovirus infection. TCRdb recomputed calls from the reads with MiXCR, one row per CDR3 protein. This table holds 86,000 or so distinct CDR3 sequences, about 24% found once. Their cognate antigens are unknown. The source material was CD8+ T cells from cultured PBMCs, sampled from culture after CMV antigen stimulation. The receptors come from a human donor in good health (CMV status not recorded). Some clones in this sample may be carry-over from other donors' samples.

This clonotype was found many times. The V gene is TRBV6-5, the J gene TRBJ1-2; D possibly corresponds to TRBD1 (6 bases). Looked up from germline, CDR1 is MNHEY and CDR2 is SVGAGI. The CDR3 extends over 13 amino acids. Trimming removed 0 bases at V and 7 bases at J, with 9 bases between. For the CDR3, the DNA is TGTGCCAGCAGTTACTCACAGGGAGCTGGCTACACCTTC. Residues: CASSYSQGAGYTF.

This clonotype was observed many times. The chain has TRBV7-6 and TRBJ2-6; unclear D gene. This CDR3 has 16 residues. Trimming removed 2 bases at V and 0 bases at J, with 8 bases between. Germline V gene data show CDR1 as SGHVS and CDR2 as FNYEAQ. The CDR3 coding sequence is TGTGCCAGCAGCTTATCGCCGGTCTCTGGGGCCAACGTCCTGACTTTC. This gives the protein CASSLSPVSGANVLTF.

The genes are TRBV7-9 and TRBJ1-2; D not resolved. This CDR3 is 13 amino acids long. Trimming left V 3 bases short and J 0 bases short, with 5 bases between. Germline V gene sequence: CDR1 SEHNR, CDR2 FQNEAQ (reference sequence). DNA of the CDR3: TGTGCCAGCAGCTTGACAACTAACTATGGCTACACCTTC. Amino acids: CASSLTTNYGYTF.

Ten or more counts support this clonotype. The chain uses TRBV7-9 and TRBJ2-2; the match to TRBD1 covers 9 bases. In germline, CDR1 is SEHNR, CDR2 FQNEAQ (reference sequence). Trimming took 5 bases from V and 7 from J; bases not matched to a gene: 5. The CDR3 is 14 amino acids. CDR3 bases: TGTGCCAGCAGCCCCCGGACAGGGGACGGGGAGCTGTTTTTT. This encodes CASSPRTGDGELFF.

The CDR3 spells CASSQDERFSTDTQYF. The CDR3 DNA reads as TGTGCCAGCAGCCAAGATGAGCGATTTAGCACAGATACGCAGTATTTT. V is TRBV14 and J is TRBJ2-3; D gene ambiguous. The CDR3 is 16 amino acids. Germline V gene sequence: CDR1 SGHDN, CDR2 FVKESK. Trimming pared 0 bases from V and 0 bases from J, leaving 10 bases between.

The chain has TRBV6-2 or TRBV6-3 and TRBJ2-1; D ambiguous. The CDR3 loop spans 11 amino acids. Per the germline V gene, CDR1 is MNHEY and CDR2 is SVGEGT. Trimming removed 3 bases at V and 10 bases at J, with 7 bases between. CDR3 DNA: TGTGCCAGCAGTTATGTGCGGGAGCAGTTCTTC. It codes for CASSYVREQFF.

This sequence joins TRBV27 and TRBJ1-3, with D hard to call. Germline lookup yields CDR1 MNHEY and CDR2 SMNVEV (reference sequence). With 2 bases removed from V and 3 bases from J, the gap between germline ends came to 8 bases. The CDR3 has 14 residues. DNA of the CDR3: TGTGCCAGCAGTTTAGCTGGGTTTGGAAACACCATATATTTT. Its translation: CASSLAGFGNTIYF.

The rearrangement joins TRBV27 to TRBJ2-1; 10 bases line up with TRBD2. The CDR3 has 16 residues. V was clipped by 5 bases and J by 0 bases; unmatched bases: 4. Per germline, CDR1 MNHEY and CDR2 SMNVEV (reference sequence). CDR3 protein: CASSASGGSSYNEQFF. The CDR3 DNA reads as TGTGCCAGCAGTGCTAGCGGGGGTAGCTCCTACAATGAGCAGTTCTTC.

This clonotype was counted at least ten times. V usage is TRBV11-2 and J usage is TRBJ2-3; 14 nucleotides align to TRBD2. The CDR3 covers 17 residues. Germline V CDR1 and CDR2: SGHAT, FQNNGV. The J segment lost 4 bases and the V segment lost 0 bases, leaving 3 bases of the junction unmatched. Here the CDR3 DNA reads TGTGCCAGCAGCTTAGAGGGACTAGCGGGAGTCTCAGATACGCAGTATTTT. It yields the protein CASSLEGLAGVSDTQYF.

This clonotype appeared a few times. The chain has TRBV7-6 and TRBJ2-7; D ambiguous. This CDR3 region has 16 residues. Germline lookup yields CDR1 SGHVS and CDR2 FNYEAQ. V lost 5 bases to trimming and J lost 3 bases, with 20 bases between them. DNA of the CDR3: TGTGCCAGCAGCCCCTCTCCGCGTAATTTGGACTACGAGCAGTACTTC. Translation gives CASSPSPRNLDYEQYF.

In its sample, this clonotype was seen a few times. The CDR3 loop is CASSLRAASYEQYF. Written as DNA, the CDR3 is TGTGCCAGCAGCTTACGGGCGGCCTCCTACGAGCAGTACTTC. The rearrangement links TRBV13 to TRBJ2-7; D call uncertain. V gave up 2 bases and J gave up 0 bases, with 8 bases separating them. Germline lookup yields CDR1 PRHDT and CDR2 FYEKMQ (reference sequence). The CDR3 spans 14 residues.

This clonotype was observed at least ten times. This chain uses TRBV6-5 with TRBJ2-1; TRBD2 matches 8 bases. J gave up 7 bases and V 6 bases, and 11 bases lay outside the gene matches. There are 15 residues in the CDR3. Germline V gene sequence: CDR1 MNHEY, CDR2 SVGAGI. CDR3 bases: TGTGCCAGCAGCACCTCAAGCGGGAGCCCAAATGAGCAGTTCTTC. Translation: CASSTSSGSPNEQFF.

A single count supports this clonotype. The gene calls are TRBV5-1 and TRBJ2-1; D not resolved. The CDR3 contains 12 residues. Germline values: CDR1 SGHRS, CDR2 YFSETQ. V lost 4 bases, J lost 10 bases, and 12 bases lay in between. The CDR3, as DNA: TGCGCCAGCAGCCTGTACGGTAGGGAGCAGTTCTTC. It encodes CASSLYGREQFF.

This clonotype was counted at least ten times. The chain joins TRBV24-1 to TRBJ1-2; maybe TRBD1 (5 bases). The germline gives CDR1 KGHDR, CDR2 SFDVKD. The CDR3 covers 12 residues. With 4 bases removed from V and 7 bases from J, the gap between germline ends came to 9 bases. CDR3: CATSDLTVGYTF. As DNA, the CDR3 is TGTGCCACCAGTGACCTGACAGTTGGCTACACCTTC.

The sample holds many counts of this clonotype. V is TRBV7-8 and J is TRBJ2-7; 7 bases match TRBD2. From germline, CDR1 is SGHVS and CDR2 FQNEAQ. The J segment lost 3 bases and the V segment lost 4 bases, leaving 15 bases of the junction unmatched. The CDR3 spans 17 residues. The CDR3 DNA sequence: TGTGCCAGCAGCTCCCTAGTCGATATATCTAGCGGCTACGAGCAGTACTTC. Translation: CASSSLVDISSGYEQYF.

This clonotype was recorded many times. V is TRBV7-8 and J is TRBJ1-6, with TRBD1 matching over 8 bases. There are 15 residues in the CDR3. V shed 6 bases, J shed 3 bases, and the junction held 4 bases outside the gene matches. The germline V gene has CDR1 SGHVS and CDR2 FQNEAQ. The CDR3 reads CASRSDRGYNSPLHF. The CDR3 nucleotides are TGTGCCAGCAGGTCAGACAGGGGCTATAATTCACCCCTCCACTTT.

The sample holds a few counts of this clonotype. The J gene is TRBJ1-6, the V gene TRBV20-1; TRBD1 is a possible D gene (6 bases). The CDR3 consists of 16 residues. V was trimmed by 4 bases and J by 1 base, leaving 14 bases between them. Looked up from germline, CDR1 is DFQATT and CDR2 is SNEGSKA (reference sequence). Here the CDR3 DNA reads TGCAGTGCTAAAGAAGGGGGTGGGTCCTATAATTCACCCCTCCACTTT. It codes for CSAKEGGGSYNSPLHF.

The rearrangement links TRBV12-3 or TRBV12-4 to TRBJ2-2; 11 bases are a match to TRBD2. Trimming cost V 6 bases and J 3 bases; bases outside gene matches: 6. The CDR3 totals 16 residues. In nucleotides, the CDR3 is TGTGCCAGCAGCCCGACTAGCGGGGCATACACCGGGGAGCTGTTTTTT. It translates to CASSPTSGAYTGELFF.

V is TRBV4-1 and J is TRBJ2-1; possible D gene TRBD2, 5 bases. Germline-derived CDR1 and CDR2 are MGHRA and YSYEKL. V was shortened by 0 bases and J by 11 bases, with 11 bases between the two germline ends. This CDR3 region has 13 residues. The CDR3 sequence: CASSQDYGNKQFF. DNA for the CDR3: TGCGCCAGCAGCCAAGATTACGGGAATAAGCAGTTCTTC.

This clonotype appeared many times. This rearrangement joins TRBV11-2 to TRBJ1-5; no clear D. CDR3 size: 12 residues. The V gene lost 1 base and the J gene lost 7 bases, with 5 bases spanning the gap. Germline lookup yields CDR1 SGHAT and CDR2 FQNNGV. CDR3 sequence: CASSLGEQPQHF. The CDR3 DNA reads TGTGCCAGCAGCTTAGGAGAACAGCCCCAGCATTTT.

This clonotype was observed many times. The chain couples TRBV28 to TRBJ1-3; 7 bases line up with TRBD1. Germline-derived CDR1 and CDR2 are MDHEN and SYDVKM. The CDR3 has 16 residues. V dropped 4 bases and J dropped 2; count of bases not matched to a gene: 8. For the CDR3, the DNA is TGTGCCAGCAGTTCCTTCGACAGGGTCCCTGGAAACACCATATATTTT. Amino acid sequence: CASSSFDRVPGNTIYF. Drawing the rest from reference TRBV28 and TRBJ1-3, the complete variable domain is DVKVTQSSRYLVKRTGEKVFLECVQDMDHENMFWYRQDPGLGLRLIYFSYDVKMKEKGDIPEGYSVSREKKERFSLILESASTNQTSMYLCASSSFDRVPGNTIYFGEGSWLTVV.

The chain recombines TRBV6-1 with TRBJ1-5; D possibly corresponds to TRBD1 (6 bases). Trimming pared 7 bases from V and 3 bases from J, leaving 13 bases between. The CDR3 is 14 residues long. CDR1 is MNHNS and CDR2 is SASEGT in the germline V gene. CDR3 DNA: TGTGCCAGCACCGCACGGACAGTCAATCAGCCCCAGCATTTT. This sequence encodes CASTARTVNQPQHF.